These T cell receptor beta chains were read from a single sample in a study of blood T cell repertoires in COVID-19. Repertoires were generated with immunoSEQ multiplex PCR, while TCRdb's copy carries only in-frame clones and drops some. This sample has just under 350,000 clones, with 80% to 90% found just once. The sequencing input was peripheral blood. Every receptor here comes from a man aged 25-40 years with active or convalescent COVID-19. The CDR3 runs from the conserved cysteine through the conserved F or W. Each record gives: clone size, D gene, V gene, J gene, CDR3 DNA, CDR3 protein. D genes are given only for firm matches. Clone size appears in some rows only: once, few, many, or a class for an expanded clone.

clone size: -
D gene: TRBD2
V gene: TRBV18
J gene: TRBJ2-5
CDR3 DNA: TGTGCCAGCTCAATATCTAGCGGGGGCGGTGAGACCCAGTACTTC
CDR3 protein: CASSISSGGGETQYF

clone size: -
D gene: TRBD1
V gene: TRBV5-5
J gene: TRBJ1-1
CDR3 DNA: TGTGCCAGCAGCTCCTATAGACCGGGACAGTTGAACACTGAAGCTTTCTTT
CDR3 protein: CASSSYRPGQLNTEAFF

clone size: -
D gene: -
V gene: TRBV7-9
J gene: TRBJ1-1
CDR3 DNA: TGTGCCAGCAGCTTAGAGCAGGGCGTAGACACTGAAGCTTTCTTT
CDR3 protein: CASSLEQGVDTEAFF

clone size: -
D gene: TRBD2
V gene: TRBV7-9
J gene: TRBJ2-3
CDR3 DNA: TGTGCCAGCAGCTCAGACGCCGGGTGGGAGGGTCGCACAGATACGCAGTATTTT
CDR3 protein: CASSSDAGWEGRTDTQYF

clone size: -
D gene: TRBD1
V gene: TRBV2
J gene: TRBJ1-2
CDR3 DNA: TGTGCCAGCAGTGAACAGGGGGACTATGGCTACACCTTC
CDR3 protein: CASSEQGDYGYTF

clone size: -
D gene: TRBD1
V gene: TRBV5-1
J gene: TRBJ2-3
CDR3 DNA: TGCGCCAGCAGCTTGCGATTGGACAGGGAGGGCACAGATACGCAGTATTTT
CDR3 protein: CASSLRLDREGTDTQYF

clone size: -
D gene: TRBD1
V gene: TRBV5-4
J gene: TRBJ1-4
CDR3 DNA: TGTGCCAGCAAGGGGGCGCGGGATGAAAAACTGTTTTTT
CDR3 protein: CASKGARDEKLFF

clone size: once
D gene: -
V gene: TRBV4-3
J gene: TRBJ2-7
CDR3 DNA: TGCGCCAGCAGCCAAGTGCTAATGCCCCCCCGGGGGGCCGAGCAGTACTTC
CDR3 protein: CASSQVLMPPRGAEQYF

clone size: -
D gene: -
V gene: TRBV18
J gene: TRBJ2-2
CDR3 DNA: TGTGCCAGCTCACCAGCCAGCGAAGGCACCGGGGAGCTGTTTTTT
CDR3 protein: CASSPASEGTGELFF

clone size: -
D gene: -
V gene: TRBV7-9
J gene: TRBJ2-7
CDR3 DNA: TGTGCCAGCAGCTACCGGGACACACACTACGAGCAGTACTTC
CDR3 protein: CASSYRDTHYEQYF

clone size: -
D gene: TRBD1
V gene: TRBV7-2
J gene: TRBJ1-1
CDR3 DNA: TGTGCCAGCAGCCTCTTCAGGGGGAGGAACACTGAAGCTTTCTTT
CDR3 protein: CASSLFRGRNTEAFF

clone size: -
D gene: -
V gene: TRBV4-2
J gene: TRBJ1-4
CDR3 DNA: TGTGCCAGCAGCCAAGGGGCCAGAACTAATGAAAAACTGTTTTTT
CDR3 protein: CASSQGARTNEKLFF

clone size: -
D gene: -
V gene: TRBV29-1
J gene: TRBJ2-7
CDR3 DNA: TGCAGCGTTGAAGATCCAAGTGCGGCAGCCCAGTACGAGCAGTACTTC
CDR3 protein: CSVEDPSAAAQYEQYF

clone size: -
D gene: -
V gene: TRBV6-6
J gene: TRBJ1-2
CDR3 DNA: TGTGCCAGCAGCTCAAGTGGCGGGCCAGACACGAGACTTGGGTATGGCTACACCTTC
CDR3 protein: CASSSSGGPDTRLGYGYTF

clone size: -
D gene: TRBD1
V gene: TRBV15
J gene: TRBJ1-4
CDR3 DNA: TGTGCCACTGTGGGACAGGGGATTCCGGTAGCAACTAATGAAAAACTGTTTTTT
CDR3 protein: CATVGQGIPVATNEKLFF

clone size: many
D gene: TRBD2
V gene: TRBV27
J gene: TRBJ2-1
CDR3 DNA: TGTGCCAGCAGCCCCATAGGACTAGCGGTCTACAATGAGCAGTTCTTC
CDR3 protein: CASSPIGLAVYNEQFF

clone size: -
D gene: -
V gene: TRBV28
J gene: TRBJ2-7
CDR3 DNA: TGTGCCAGCAGTCTGAGTCCCCCGGGATCCTACGAGCAGTACTTC
CDR3 protein: CASSLSPPGSYEQYF

clone size: -
D gene: -
V gene: TRBV5-1
J gene: TRBJ2-7
CDR3 DNA: TGCGCCAGCAGCTTGGTTCCGGGCTACGAGCAGTACTTC
CDR3 protein: CASSLVPGYEQYF

clone size: -
D gene: -
V gene: TRBV5-4
J gene: TRBJ2-2
CDR3 DNA: TGTGCCAGCAGCCCAGGGGGGCGCGGGACCGGGGAGCTGTTTTTT
CDR3 protein: CASSPGGRGTGELFF

clone size: -
D gene: TRBD1
V gene: TRBV6-5
J gene: TRBJ2-5
CDR3 DNA: TGTGCCAGCAGCCGCGACAGGGAAGAGACCCAGTACTTC
CDR3 protein: CASSRDREETQYF

clone size: once
D gene: -
V gene: TRBV11-2
J gene: TRBJ1-1
CDR3 DNA: TGTGCCAGCAGTATTGCCGACCGGGACAAATCCCGCCTAGCCCCCAAGAACACTGAAGCTTTCTTT
CDR3 protein: CASSIADRDKSRLAPKNTEAFF

clone size: -
D gene: TRBD1
V gene: TRBV7-9
J gene: TRBJ1-1
CDR3 DNA: TGTGCCAGCAGACGAGGGACAGCTCGGATGAACACTGAAGCTTTCTTT
CDR3 protein: CASRRGTARMNTEAFF

clone size: -
D gene: -
V gene: TRBV19
J gene: TRBJ2-5
CDR3 DNA: TGTGCCAGTAGTATTGGCAGGGGCCCTGGGACCCAGTACTTC
CDR3 protein: CASSIGRGPGTQYF